Each of the 27 T cell receptor beta chains below was sequenced from the same sample in a study of T cells after yellow fever vaccination. TCRdb redid the calling of the 5' RACE reads with MiXCR, one entry per CDR3 protein. The sample holds 230,000 or so distinct CDR3 sequences, roughly 6.3% seen once. The sample here was CD4+ T cells sorted from PBMCs, taken on the day of the yellow fever booster vaccination. The receptors were gathered from a man aged 25 to 40 who received the YFV17D yellow fever vaccine.

This clonotype was counted only a few times. V gene TRBV5-1 combines with J gene TRBJ2-7; D gene unclear. CDR3 length equals 14 residues. The V gene lost 1 base and the J gene lost 5 bases, with 13 bases spanning the gap. CDR1 SGHRS and CDR2 YFSETQ come from the germline V gene. CDR3 bases: TGCGCCAGCAGCTTGCGCGTTCCGGACGACGAGCAGTACTTC. This codes for CASSLRVPDDEQYF.

This sequence joins TRBV7-2 and TRBJ2-7; 7 bases line up with TRBD1. The CDR3 sequence is 15 residues long. V lost 2 bases and J lost 6; bases outside the gene matches: 10. Per the germline V gene, CDR1 is SGHTA and CDR2 is FQGNSA. The DNA of the CDR3 is TGTGCCAGCAGCTTAAGGGGTACTCACAGGGGCGAGCAGTACTTC. It translates to CASSLRGTHRGEQYF.

This clonotype came up a few times. V is TRBV5-4 and J is TRBJ2-1, with 9 bases matching TRBD1. Germline loops: CDR1 SGHNT, CDR2 YYREEE (reference sequence). CDR3 length: 16 amino acids. Trimming at V came to 3 bases and at J to 2 bases, leaving 6 bases not matched to a gene. This CDR3 reads CASSSGQGFAYNEQFF. The CDR3 DNA sequence: TGTGCCAGCAGCTCCGGACAGGGGTTCGCCTACAATGAGCAGTTCTTC.

This clonotype was observed at least ten times. This rearrangement joins TRBV18 to TRBJ1-1, with D unresolved. CDR1 and CDR2 from the germline V gene are KGHSH and LQKENI. The CDR3 covers 16 residues. Trimming took off 3 bases at V and 2 bases at J, with 16 bases between the two ends. The CDR3 loop is CASSPGGGQYNTEAFF. In DNA, the CDR3 is TGTGCCAGCTCACCGGGAGGTGGGCAGTATAACACTGAAGCTTTCTTT.

The V gene is TRBV7-9, the J gene TRBJ2-5; 8 bases align to TRBD2. J was trimmed by 5 bases and V by 7 bases; bases with no gene match: 3. Germline CDR1 reads SEHNR; CDR2 reads FQNEAQ (reference sequence). The CDR3 is 12 amino acids. The CDR3 spells CASNPGGETQYF. The CDR3 bases are TGTGCCAGCAACCCGGGAGGGGAGACCCAGTACTTC.

This chain connects TRBV6-1 to TRBJ1-4, with D unresolved. Trimming stripped 7 bases from V and 3 bases from J, with 9 bases between. Germline V gene data show CDR1 as MNHNS and CDR2 as SASEGT. The CDR3 loop spans 13 amino acids. CDR3 in amino acids: CASMTGANEKLFF. The CDR3 DNA sequence: TGTGCCAGCATGACCGGGGCTAATGAAAAACTGTTTTTT.

This clonotype occurred a few times. This rearrangement joins TRBV9 to TRBJ1-3; D unclear. This CDR3 is built from 14 residues. Germline V gives CDR1 SGDLS, CDR2 YYNGEE. The V gene lost 8 bases and the J gene lost 0 bases, with 12 bases spanning the gap. The CDR3 DNA is TGTGCCAGTTCCACGGGTCCCTCTGGAAACACCATATATTTT. Translating gives CASSTGPSGNTIYF.

This clonotype was picked up many times. J is TRBJ1-5 and V is TRBV30; a weak D match, TRBD1 (5 bases). With 2 bases removed from V and 2 bases from J, the gap between germline ends came to 13 bases. The CDR3 spans 15 residues. Germline V gene sequence: CDR1 GTSNPN, CDR2 SVGIG (reference sequence). DNA for the CDR3: TGTGCCTGGAGTTTAGTGGGGGACGGCAATCAGCCCCAGCATTTT. It encodes CAWSLVGDGNQPQHF.

This clonotype was seen more than once but under ten times. The chain couples TRBV4-3 to TRBJ2-2; D is perhaps TRBD1 (6 bases). V lost 8 bases and J 4 bases, leaving 20 bases between the germline ends. The germline V gene has CDR1 LGHNA and CDR2 YSLEER. The CDR3 loop spans 16 amino acids. For the CDR3, the DNA is TGCGCCAGCGCTCGGGGTGCAGGGGTCGTCACCGGGGAGCTGTTTTTT. It codes for CASARGAGVVTGELFF.

This clonotype was seen only a few times. The chain carries TRBV4-3 and TRBJ1-5; no clear D. Trimming shortened V by 6 bases and J by 7 bases, and 19 bases separated the two germline ends. Germline V lookup: CDR1 LGHNA, CDR2 YSLEER. CDR3 length: 15 amino acids. CDR3 DNA: TGCGCCAGCAGTCCGGAAGCCGGGGTCGGACAGCCCCAGCATTTT. Amino acids: CASSPEAGVGQPQHF.

This clonotype was detected only a few times. The chain employs TRBV6-5 and TRBJ2-1; D ambiguous. Trimming cost V 3 bases and J 10 bases, with 19 bases left between them. From germline, CDR1 is MNHEY and CDR2 SVGAGI. CDR3 length: 15 amino acids. The CDR3 DNA sequence: TGTGCCAGCAGTTATCGGATCGACGCGATCACGGAGCAGTTCTTC. Translating it yields CASSYRIDAITEQFF.

The chain couples TRBV18 to TRBJ1-2, with D unclear. The CDR3 contains 14 residues. V shed 6 bases and J shed 11 bases, with 22 bases lying between them. Germline V lookup: CDR1 KGHSH, CDR2 LQKENI. The CDR3 nucleotides are TGTGCCAGCTCCCAAGAGTCACGCAGCATTGGGTACACCTTC. It yields the protein CASSQESRSIGYTF. Drawing the rest from reference TRBV18 and TRBJ1-2, the complete variable domain is NAGVMQNPRHLVRRRGQEARLRCSPMKGHSHVYWYRQLPEEGLKFMVYLQKENIIDESGMPKERFSAEFPKEGPSILRIQQVVRGDSAAYFCASSQESRSIGYTFGSGTRLTVV.

This clonotype was observed many times. V and J are TRBV2 and TRBJ1-5, with D tentatively TRBD1 (6 bases). CDR3 length: 17 residues. V was shortened by 5 bases and J by 4 bases, with 21 bases between the two germline ends. Germline assignment: CDR1 SNHLY and CDR2 FYNNEI. The CDR3 loop is CASSLRKDGQFNQPQHF. The DNA for the CDR3 is TGTGCCAGCAGTCTTCGAAAAGATGGACAGTTTAATCAGCCCCAGCATTTT.

This clonotype was seen at least ten times. The chain links TRBV20-1 to TRBJ1-4, with D uncertain. CDR3 length: 14 amino acids. CDR1 is DFQATT and CDR2 is SNEGSKA in the germline V gene (reference sequence). The V end lost 4 bases, the J end lost 8 bases, and 17 bases lay between the germline ends. The CDR3 sequence is CSAMEGGIGEKLFF. As DNA, the CDR3 is TGCAGTGCTATGGAAGGAGGTATAGGGGAAAAACTGTTTTTT.

At least ten counts were recorded for this clonotype. The V and J genes are TRBV5-1 and TRBJ2-1; 13 bases are shared with TRBD2. J lost 0 bases, V lost 4 bases, and 13 bases had no gene match. The CDR3 length is 20 residues. Germline CDR1 and CDR2: SGHRS and YFSETQ. The chain's CDR3 is CASSPRRGLAGAPSYNEQFF. The CDR3 DNA is TGCGCCAGCAGCCCCAGACGTGGACTAGCGGGAGCCCCCTCCTACAATGAGCAGTTCTTC. Filled out from reference TRBV5-1 and TRBJ2-1, the complete variable domain reads KAGVTQTPRYLIKTRGQQVTLSCSPISGHRSVSWYQQTPGQGLQFLFEYFSETQRNKGNFPGRFSGRQFSNSRSEMNVSTLELGDSALYLCASSPRRGLAGAPSYNEQFFGPGTRLTVL.

This clonotype showed up many times. This rearrangement joins TRBV2 to TRBJ2-1; 8 bases map to TRBD2. Germline CDR1 reads SNHLY; CDR2 reads FYNNEI. The CDR3 extends over 13 amino acids. Losses at the gene ends were 8 bases for V and 7 bases for J; bases not matched to a gene: 7. CDR3 loop: CASGGSGRNEQFF. CDR3 DNA sequence: TGTGCCAGCGGGGGGAGCGGGAGAAATGAGCAGTTCTTC.

This clonotype has just a few counts. The genes are TRBV6-2 or TRBV6-3 and TRBJ2-7, with D maybe TRBD2 (6 bases). The V end lost 5 bases, the J end lost 7 bases, and 18 bases lay between the germline ends. Germline V gene data show CDR1 as MNHEY and CDR2 as SVGEGT. The CDR3 totals 14 residues. Here the CDR3 reads CASSPSVTGGEQYF. For the CDR3, the DNA is TGTGCCAGCAGTCCCTCGGTGACCGGGGGAGAGCAGTACTTC.

This clonotype was seen only a few times. The J gene is TRBJ2-1, the V gene TRBV7-6, with TRBD2 identical over 8 bases. V lost 5 bases, J lost 5 bases, and 14 bases stayed unmatched. The CDR3 extends over 17 amino acids. Germline CDR1 SGHVS, CDR2 FNYEAQ. This CDR3 is CASSRIPSGSRNNEQFF. Here the CDR3 DNA reads TGTGCCAGCAGCCGGATCCCGAGCGGGAGTAGGAACAATGAGCAGTTCTTC.

Many counts were recorded for this clonotype. The chain carries TRBV27 and TRBJ1-5, with D possibly being TRBD1 (6 bases). The germline V and J ends were trimmed by 5 bases and 9 bases, with 17 bases remaining between them. CDR1 is MNHEY and CDR2 is SMNVEV in the germline V gene (reference sequence). The CDR3 loop spans 14 amino acids. CDR3 nucleotides: TGTGCCAGCAGTGCCGGACAGAGTCTGGCGCCCCAGCATTTT. It codes for CASSAGQSLAPQHF.

This clonotype was counted between two and nine times. The CDR3 DNA sequence: TGTGCCAGCAGGAGGGGCAGGGGGCGAGCGAACACCGGGGAGCTGTTTTTT. It specifies CASRRGRGRANTGELFF. The chain links TRBV5-6 to TRBJ2-2; 8 bases match TRBD1. CDR1 is SGHDT, CDR2 YYEEEE, per germline. J was trimmed by 0 bases and V by 5 bases; bases with no gene match: 9. The CDR3 sequence is 17 residues long.

The rearrangement links TRBV20-1 to TRBJ2-1, with 8 bases matching TRBD2. The CDR3 consists of 19 residues. Germline V gene sequence: CDR1 DFQATT, CDR2 SNEGSKA (reference sequence). Trimming removed 3 bases from V and 0 bases from J; junction bases left unmatched: 16. In DNA form, the CDR3 reads TGCAGTGCTAGTTCTGGTGCGTTTAGCGGGGAGAGCTCCTACAATGAGCAGTTCTTC. Its translation: CSASSGAFSGESSYNEQFF.

This clonotype has a handful of counts. The V and J genes are TRBV7-2 and TRBJ2-7; no clear D. V was clipped by 5 bases and J by 4 bases, with 18 bases between them. Looked up from germline, CDR1 is SGHTA and CDR2 is FQGNSA. The CDR3 is made up of 15 amino acids. In DNA form, the CDR3 reads TGTGCCAGCAGCCCCAGACTCGCCCAGACTTACGAGCAGTACTTC. This translates into CASSPRLAQTYEQYF.

The rearrangement links TRBV2 to TRBJ1-1, with D maybe TRBD1 (6 bases). Germline-derived CDR1 and CDR2 are SNHLY and FYNNEI. The CDR3 is made up of 15 amino acids. V shed 6 bases and J shed 5 bases, with 19 bases lying between them. The CDR3 nucleotides are TGTGCCAGCAGCGGGGCGACAGGATGGAGTACTGAAGCTTTCTTT. This gives the protein CASSGATGWSTEAFF.

V is TRBV6-2 or TRBV6-3 and J is TRBJ1-2; D remains unclear. Germline V CDR1 and CDR2: MNHEY, SVGEGT. Trimming left V 6 bases short and J 9 bases short, with 14 bases between. This CDR3 comprises 12 residues. The CDR3 DNA reads as TGTGCCAGCAGGACCGGCGGCGCGAGCTACACCTTC. Amino acid sequence: CASRTGGASYTF.

The CDR3 reads CASIPQVLSNSGANVLTF. The CDR3 DNA follows: TGTGCCAGCATCCCCCAGGTTCTTTCAAACTCTGGGGCCAACGTCCTGACTTTC. This sequence joins TRBV11-2 and TRBJ2-6, with D hard to call. V was clipped by 7 bases and J by 0 bases, with 19 bases between them. Germline-derived CDR1 and CDR2 are SGHAT and FQNNGV. The CDR3 sequence is 18 residues long.

This clonotype was detected only a few times. The genes are TRBV11-1 and TRBJ2-5; D is possibly TRBD1 or TRBD2 (5 bases each). The V end was cut by 5 bases, the J end by 4 bases, with 14 bases between. The CDR3 is 14 amino acids. From germline, CDR1 is SGHAT and CDR2 FQDESV (reference sequence). The CDR3 bases are TGTGCCAGCAGCGACCTCGGGACGCCAGAGACCCAGTACTTC. Its translation is CASSDLGTPETQYF. The full variable domain, completed using reference TRBV11-1 and TRBJ2-5, is EAEVAQSPRYKITEKSQAVAFWCDPISGHATLYWYRQILGQGPELLVQFQDESVVDDSQLPKDRFSAERLKGVDSTLKIQPAELGDSAMYLCASSDLGTPETQYFGPGTRLLVL.

This clonotype was picked up a small number of times. CDR3 sequence reads: CASSLGQESYEQYF. CDR3 coding DNA: TGTGCCAGCAGTTTAGGGCAGGAGTCCTACGAGCAGTACTTC. The chain carries TRBV12-3 or TRBV12-4 and TRBJ2-7; D is unclear. The V gene lost 1 base and the J gene lost 1 base, with 8 bases spanning the gap. CDR3 size: 14 residues.